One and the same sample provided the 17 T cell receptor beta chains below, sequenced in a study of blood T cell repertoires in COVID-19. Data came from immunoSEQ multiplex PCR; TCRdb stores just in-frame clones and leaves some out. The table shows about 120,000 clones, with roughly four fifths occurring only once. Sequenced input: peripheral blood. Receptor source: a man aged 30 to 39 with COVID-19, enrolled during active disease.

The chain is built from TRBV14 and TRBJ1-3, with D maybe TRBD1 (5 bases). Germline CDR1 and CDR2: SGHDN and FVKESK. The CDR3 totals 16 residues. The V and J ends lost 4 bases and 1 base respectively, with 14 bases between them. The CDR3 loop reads CASSPGRGTSGNTIYF. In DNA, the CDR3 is TGTGCCAGCAGCCCGGGACGAGGGACTTCTGGAAACACCATATATTTT.

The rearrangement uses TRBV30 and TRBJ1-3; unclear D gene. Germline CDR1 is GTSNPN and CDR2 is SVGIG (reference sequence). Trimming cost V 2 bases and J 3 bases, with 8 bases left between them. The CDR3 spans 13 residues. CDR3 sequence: CAWSKRFGNTIYF. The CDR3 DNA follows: TGTGCCTGGAGTAAGAGGTTTGGAAACACCATATATTTT.

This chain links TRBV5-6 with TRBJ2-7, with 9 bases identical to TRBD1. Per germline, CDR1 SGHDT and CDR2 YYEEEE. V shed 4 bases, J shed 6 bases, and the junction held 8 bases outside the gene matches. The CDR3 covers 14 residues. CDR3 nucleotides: TGTGCCAGCAGCGCCGGGACAGGGTGGTTCGAGCAGTACTTC. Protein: CASSAGTGWFEQYF.

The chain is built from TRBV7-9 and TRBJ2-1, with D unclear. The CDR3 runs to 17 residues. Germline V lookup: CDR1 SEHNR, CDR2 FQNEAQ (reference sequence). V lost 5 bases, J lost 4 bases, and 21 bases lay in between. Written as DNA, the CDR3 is TGTGCCAGCAGCCCCTCATTCCGAGTCGCGGTATACAATGAGCAGTTCTTC. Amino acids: CASSPSFRVAVYNEQFF.

The CDR3 spells CAITSQENTEAFF. The CDR3 DNA reads as TGTGCCATCACTTCCCAGGAGAACACTGAAGCTTTCTTT. V is TRBV10-3 and J is TRBJ1-1; D is ambiguous. The V end lost 7 bases, the J end lost 1 base, and 10 bases lay between the germline ends. CDR1 and CDR2 (germline): ENHRY, SYGVKD. The CDR3 consists of 13 residues.

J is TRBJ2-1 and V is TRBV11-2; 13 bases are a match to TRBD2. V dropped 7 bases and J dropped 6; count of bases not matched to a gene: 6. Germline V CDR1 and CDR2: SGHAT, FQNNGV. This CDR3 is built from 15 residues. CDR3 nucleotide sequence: TGTGCCAGCACTAAACTAGCGGGAGGGCTCAATGAGCAGTTCTTC. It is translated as CASTKLAGGLNEQFF.

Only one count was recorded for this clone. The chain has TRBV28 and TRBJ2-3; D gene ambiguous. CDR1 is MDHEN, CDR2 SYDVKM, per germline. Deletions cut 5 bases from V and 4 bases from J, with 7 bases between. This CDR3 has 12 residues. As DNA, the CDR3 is TGTGCCAGCAGTGCACTACCAGATACGCAGTATTTT. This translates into CASSALPDTQYF.

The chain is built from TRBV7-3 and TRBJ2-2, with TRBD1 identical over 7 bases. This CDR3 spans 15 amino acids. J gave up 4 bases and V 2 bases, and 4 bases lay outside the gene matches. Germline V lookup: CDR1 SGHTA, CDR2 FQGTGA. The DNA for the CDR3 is TGTGCCAGCAGCTTAGCCGGGACAGCCACCGGGGAGCTGTTTTTT. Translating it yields CASSLAGTATGELFF.

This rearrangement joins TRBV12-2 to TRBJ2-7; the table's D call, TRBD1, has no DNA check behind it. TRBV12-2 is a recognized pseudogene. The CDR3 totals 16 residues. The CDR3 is CASRLERDRGLPEQYF. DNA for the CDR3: TGTGCAAGTCGCTTAGAACGGGACAGGGGGCTTCCCGAGCAGTACTTC.

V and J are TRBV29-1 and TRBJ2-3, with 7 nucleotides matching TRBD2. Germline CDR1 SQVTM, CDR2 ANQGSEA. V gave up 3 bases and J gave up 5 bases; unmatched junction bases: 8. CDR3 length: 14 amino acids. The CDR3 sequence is CSVDPGRGGDTQYF. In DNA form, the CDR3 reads TGCAGCGTTGACCCGGGGAGGGGTGGAGATACGCAGTATTTT.

The CDR3 coding sequence is TGTGCCAGCAGCTTCGCCGACGCGGGGGAGCAGTACTTC. Protein: CASSFADAGEQYF. The chain is built from TRBV7-6 and TRBJ2-7, with D possibly being TRBD2 (6 bases). CDR1 is SGHVS, CDR2 FNYEAQ, per germline. The length of the CDR3 is 13 residues. Between the trimmed V and J ends, which lost 3 bases and 7 bases, there was a span of 13 bases.

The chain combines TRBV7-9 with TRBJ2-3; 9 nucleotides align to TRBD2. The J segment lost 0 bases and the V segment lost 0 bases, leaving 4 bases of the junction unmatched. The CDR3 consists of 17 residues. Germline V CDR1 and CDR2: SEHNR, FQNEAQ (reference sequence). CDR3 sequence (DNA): TGTGCCAGCAGCTTAGCGAAGACTAGCGGAAGCACAGATACGCAGTATTTT. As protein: CASSLAKTSGSTDTQYF.

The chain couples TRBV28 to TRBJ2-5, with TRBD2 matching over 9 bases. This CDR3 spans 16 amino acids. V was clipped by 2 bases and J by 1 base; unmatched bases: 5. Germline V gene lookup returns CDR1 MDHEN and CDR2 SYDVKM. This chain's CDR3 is CASSLPGGGAQETQYF. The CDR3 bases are TGTGCCAGCAGTTTACCGGGCGGGGGGGCCCAAGAGACCCAGTACTTC.

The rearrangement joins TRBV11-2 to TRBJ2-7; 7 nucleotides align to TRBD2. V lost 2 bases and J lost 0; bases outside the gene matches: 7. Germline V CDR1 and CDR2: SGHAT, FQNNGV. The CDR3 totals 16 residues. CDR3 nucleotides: TGTGCCAGCAGCTTAAGAGGCGGGAGTACCTCCTACGAGCAGTACTTC. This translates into CASSLRGGSTSYEQYF.

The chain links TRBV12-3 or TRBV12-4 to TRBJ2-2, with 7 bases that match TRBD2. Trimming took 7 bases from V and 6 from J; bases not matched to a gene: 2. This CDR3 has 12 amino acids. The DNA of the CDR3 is TGTGCCAGCACCACTAGCGCCGGGGAGCTGTTTTTT. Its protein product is CASTTSAGELFF.

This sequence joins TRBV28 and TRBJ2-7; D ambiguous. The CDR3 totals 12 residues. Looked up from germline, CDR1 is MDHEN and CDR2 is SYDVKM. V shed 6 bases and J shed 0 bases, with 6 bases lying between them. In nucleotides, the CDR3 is TGTGCCAGCAGACTACCCTCCTACGAGCAGTACTTC. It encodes CASRLPSYEQYF.

CDR3 residues: CASSPSGGTEAFF. CDR3 sequence (DNA): TGTGCCAGCAGCCCATCCGGGGGCACTGAAGCTTTCTTT. V and J are TRBV7-3 and TRBJ1-1, with D possibly being TRBD1 (5 bases). Trimming took 5 bases from V and 4 from J, leaving 11 bases between them. CDR3 length: 13 amino acids. The germline V gene encodes CDR1 SGHTA and CDR2 FQGTGA.